In its sample, the clone carrying this T cell receptor beta chain was seen a few times. Its target is not known. The data were taken from a study of response to subunit inactivated influenza vaccine. Study-wide results and caveats: Seasonal influenza vaccination, on each occasion, was suggested by the authors to recruit few new T cells.

This CDR3 has 14 residues. From germline, CDR1 is GTSNPN and CDR2 SVGIG (reference sequence). The V and J ends lost 4 bases and 5 bases, in that order; junction bases with no gene match: 9. TCRdb passed the RT-PCR reads through MiXCR, listing each CDR3 protein once. The sample holds about 800,000 distinct CDR3 sequences, roughly 20% seen once. This material consisted of PBMCs from blood, taken more than 4 days after vaccination. J is TRBJ2-7 and V is TRBV30, with 9 bases aligning to TRBD1. The origin of this receptor is a man aged 45 to 65 who received an inactivated influenza vaccine. The CDR3 DNA reads TGTGCCTGGAAGGGACAGGGTAGGGTCCACGAGCAGTACTTC. It translates to CAWKGQGRVHEQYF.